This T cell receptor beta chain is from a study of T cell responses to AZD1222 COVID-19 vaccine. The CDR3 has 14 amino acids. Germline values: CDR1 MNHEY, CDR2 SMNVEV (reference sequence). V lost 0 bases to trimming and J lost 7 bases, with 12 bases between them. Measured with immunoSEQ multiplex PCR; TCRdb has only the in-frame clones, and not every one. Of 95,000 to 100,000 clones listed, 70% to 85% are singletons. J is TRBJ1-1 and V is TRBV27; possible D gene TRBD1, 5 bases. The clonotype was recovered from an adult who received the AZD1222 COVID-19 vaccine. This specimen was peripheral blood, taken 28 days after the second AZD1222 dose. The CDR3 DNA reads TGTGCCAGCAGTTTATCGACAGCCACCGTTGAAGCTTTCTTT. As protein: CASSLSTATVEAFF.